This TCR beta chain appears in the sequencing data of a study of T-cell memory formation after mild COVID-19 (dated by TCRdb to the early 2020s). In terms of the full investigation: TCR sequence clusters from the two donors were found to be largely donor specific. The cohort was made up of two young adult volunteers, one female and one male, who were previously healthy. In a couple of donors, T-cell clones that expanded and contracted after mild COVID-19 were tracked by sequencing TCRalpha and TCRbeta repertoires over time. The paper's findings and limits, for the study overall: The second-wave clones that peaked on day 37 were not confirmed to be SARS-CoV-2 specific. Only a couple of mild cases were covered in the study, and larger cohorts including severe cases with pre-infection samples were considered necessary. Some responding clones were detected in pre-infection memory, which suggested that pre-existing cross-reactive memory T cells had joined the SARS-CoV-2 response. From day 15 to 85, contracting clones showed balanced CD4/CD8 phenotypes, whereas a second wave of clones that expanded from day 15 to 37 leaned towards CD4+. Contracting CD4+ clones were found mainly in CM and EM memory subsets, while CD8+ clones were enriched in EMRA.

Turning to this clonotype: Its antigen remains unidentified. One base away there is no much larger clone; base qualities are not given.

Instrument used: Illumina NovaSeq 6000. Using 5'RACE with constant-segment primers, TCRalpha and TCRbeta cDNA libraries were constructed, with sample barcodes and unique molecular identifiers added in the process. RNA was extracted from every sample with Trizol reagent. Library amplification was performed in two PCR steps, and a second sample barcode and Illumina TruSeq adapters were introduced in the second step. The libraries were sequenced on an Illumina NovaSeq using 2 x 150 bp paired-end reads. Per the original workflow: Demultiplexing of reads and collapsing into UMI-guided consensus sequences were performed with migec v1.2.7. With mixcr v2.1.11, UMI consensuses were aligned to TRA and TRB V and J templates and assembled into clonotypes. A clonotype was counted as expanded or contracted only when both edgeR and NoisET called the clonotype significant, with the noise models trained on biological replicates. For edgeR calls, the thresholds were a false discovery rate-adjusted p below 0.01 and a log2 fold-change of 1. As an exploratory analysis of dynamics, max-normalized trajectories of the 1000 most abundant clonotypes were examined with PCA combined with hierarchical clustering. Each responding clone was given a CD4 or CD8 phenotype based on the CD4+ and CD8+ repertoires, which had been sequenced separately. The public reads were reprocessed in TCRdb via fastp at Q25 and MiXCR, keeping in-frame beta chains. Each record represents a unique CDR3 protein, reported with the most common genes and DNA among its rows. What appears here as the V and J calls and clone size reflects TCRdb's work, not the paper's. Within this sample are 110,000 or so distinct CDR3 sequences, with 22% of them counted one time only. The leading ten clones occupy approximately 40% of the sample.

Ficoll-Paque density gradient centrifugation was used to isolate PBMCs. The sequenced sample consisted of PBMCs or a T cell subset sorted from them (not recorded which). The sequence was obtained from a man aged 18 to 30 who had mild COVID-19 (a few samples of this study predate the infection). The sample titles of this study are shuffled in the database, so cell type and time point are left out; the donor was told from shared clones.

The CDR3 in this case is CASSVGQGPEQFF. The sequence in DNA is TGTGCCAGCAGCGTAGGACAGGGGCCTGAGCAGTTCTTC. The receptor chain draws on TRBV9 and TRBJ2-1, with 8 bases matching TRBD1. According to the germline V gene, CDR1 reads SGDLS and CDR2 reads YYNGEE. Trimmed from V: 0 bases; trimmed from J: 9 bases; junction bases lacking a gene match: 2. The CDR3 goes from the cysteine to the phenylalanine over 13 residues. This entry keeps only the CDR3 DNA: 39 bases, framed from base 1.